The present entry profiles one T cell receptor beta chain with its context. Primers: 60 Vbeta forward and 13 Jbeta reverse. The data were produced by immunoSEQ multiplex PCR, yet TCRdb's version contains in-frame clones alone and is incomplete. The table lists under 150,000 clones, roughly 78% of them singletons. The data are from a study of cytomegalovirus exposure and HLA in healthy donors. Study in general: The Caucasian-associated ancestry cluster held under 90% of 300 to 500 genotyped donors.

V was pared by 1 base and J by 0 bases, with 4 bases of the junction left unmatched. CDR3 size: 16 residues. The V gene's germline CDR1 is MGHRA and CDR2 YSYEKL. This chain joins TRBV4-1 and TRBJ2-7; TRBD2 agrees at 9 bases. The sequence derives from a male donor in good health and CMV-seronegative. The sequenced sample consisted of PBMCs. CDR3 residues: CASSQVPSGASYEQYF. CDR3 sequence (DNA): TGCGCCAGCAGCCAAGTGCCTAGCGGGGCCTCCTACGAGCAGTACTTC.